This T cell receptor (beta chain) was identified during a study of prognosis after radiotherapy for stage I lung cancer. From genomic DNA, TCR beta CDR3 was amplified by two-round multiplex PCR. Amplification in first-round PCR relied on primers specific to each TRBV and TRBJ gene. From the multiplex PCR reads, TCRdb called clonotypes with MiXCR, one entry per CDR3 protein. The data show about 35,000 distinct CDR3 sequences, under 40% seen once. Broader study findings: A determination of whether the expanded TCR clones were tumor-specific was not made.

The V end lost 3 bases, the J end lost 5 bases, and 13 bases lay between the germline ends. This CDR3 spans 14 amino acids. This clonotype was recorded only once. Its antigen is currently unknown. The specimen comprised PBMCs, sampled before or after stereotactic body radiation therapy (not recorded which). The sequence came from a donor at least 50 years old with non-small cell lung cancer. This chain connects TRBV12-3 or TRBV12-4 to TRBJ2-5; no firm D call. CDR3 protein: CASSFSLGRETQYF. The CDR3 nucleotides are TGTGCCAGCAGTTTCTCCTTAGGACGGGAGACCCAGTACTTC.